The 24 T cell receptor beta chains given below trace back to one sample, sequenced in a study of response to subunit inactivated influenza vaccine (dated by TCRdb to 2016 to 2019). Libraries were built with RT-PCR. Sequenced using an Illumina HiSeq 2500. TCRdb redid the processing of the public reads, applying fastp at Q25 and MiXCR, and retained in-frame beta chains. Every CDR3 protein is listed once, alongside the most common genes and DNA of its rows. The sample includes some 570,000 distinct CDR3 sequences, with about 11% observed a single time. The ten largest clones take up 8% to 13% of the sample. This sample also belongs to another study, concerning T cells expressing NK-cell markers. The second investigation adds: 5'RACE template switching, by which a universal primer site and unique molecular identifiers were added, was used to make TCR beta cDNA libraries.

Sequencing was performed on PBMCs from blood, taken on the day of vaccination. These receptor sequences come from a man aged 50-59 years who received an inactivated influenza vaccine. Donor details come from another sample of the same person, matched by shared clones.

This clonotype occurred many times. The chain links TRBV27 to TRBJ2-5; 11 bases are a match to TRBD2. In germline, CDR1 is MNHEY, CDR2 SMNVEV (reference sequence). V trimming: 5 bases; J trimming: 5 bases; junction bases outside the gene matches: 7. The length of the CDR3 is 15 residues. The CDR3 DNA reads TGTGCCAGCAGTCCCCGGCTAGCGGGGGGCGAGACCCAGTACTTC. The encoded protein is CASSPRLAGGETQYF.

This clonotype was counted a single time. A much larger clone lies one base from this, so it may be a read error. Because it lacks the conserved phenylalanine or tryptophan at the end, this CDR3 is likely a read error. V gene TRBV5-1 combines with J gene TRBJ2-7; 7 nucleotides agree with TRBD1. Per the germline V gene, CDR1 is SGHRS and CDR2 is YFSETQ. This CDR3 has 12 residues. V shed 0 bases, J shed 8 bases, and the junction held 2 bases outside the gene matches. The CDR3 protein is CASSLDRGKQYL. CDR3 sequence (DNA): TGCGCCAGCAGCTTGGACAGGGGCAAGCAGTACCTC.

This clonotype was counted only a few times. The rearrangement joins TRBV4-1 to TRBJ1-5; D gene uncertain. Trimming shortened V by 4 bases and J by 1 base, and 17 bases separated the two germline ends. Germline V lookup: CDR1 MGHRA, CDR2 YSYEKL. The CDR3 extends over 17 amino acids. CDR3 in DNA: TGCGCCAGCAGCCGGAGTGGTCAACAGCTCAGCAATCAGCCCCAGCATTTT. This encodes CASSRSGQQLSNQPQHF.

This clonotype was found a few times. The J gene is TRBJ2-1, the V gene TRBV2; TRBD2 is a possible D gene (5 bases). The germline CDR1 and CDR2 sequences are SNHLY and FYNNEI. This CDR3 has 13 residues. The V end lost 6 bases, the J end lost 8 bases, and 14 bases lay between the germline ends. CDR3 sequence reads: CASRRTFNHEQFF. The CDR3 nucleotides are TGTGCCAGCAGACGGACTTTCAACCATGAGCAGTTCTTC.

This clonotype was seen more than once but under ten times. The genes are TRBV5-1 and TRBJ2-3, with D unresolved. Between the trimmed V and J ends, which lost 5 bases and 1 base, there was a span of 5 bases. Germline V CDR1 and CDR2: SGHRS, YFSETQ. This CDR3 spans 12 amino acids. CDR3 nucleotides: TGCGCCAGCAGGGCCGGCACAGATACGCAGTATTTT. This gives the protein CASRAGTDTQYF.

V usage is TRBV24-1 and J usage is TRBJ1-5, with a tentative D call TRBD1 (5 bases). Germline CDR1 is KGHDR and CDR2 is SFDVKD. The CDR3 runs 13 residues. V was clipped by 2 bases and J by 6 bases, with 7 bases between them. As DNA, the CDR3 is TGTGCCACCAGTGATTGGGGGTTTCAGCCCCAGCATTTT. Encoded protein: CATSDWGFQPQHF.

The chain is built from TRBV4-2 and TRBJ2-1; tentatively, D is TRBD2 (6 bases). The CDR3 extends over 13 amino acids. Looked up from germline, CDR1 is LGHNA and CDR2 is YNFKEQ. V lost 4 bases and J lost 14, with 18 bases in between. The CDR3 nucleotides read TGTGCCAGCAGCCCGTCGCGGTCCGGGGAGGAGTTCTTC. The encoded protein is CASSPSRSGEEFF.

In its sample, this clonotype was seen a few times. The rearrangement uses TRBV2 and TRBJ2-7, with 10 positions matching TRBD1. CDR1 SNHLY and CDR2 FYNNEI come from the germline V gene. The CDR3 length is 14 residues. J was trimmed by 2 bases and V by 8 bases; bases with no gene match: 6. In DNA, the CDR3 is TGTGCCAGCGGACGGGACAGGGGCGCCTACGAGCAGTACTTC. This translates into CASGRDRGAYEQYF.

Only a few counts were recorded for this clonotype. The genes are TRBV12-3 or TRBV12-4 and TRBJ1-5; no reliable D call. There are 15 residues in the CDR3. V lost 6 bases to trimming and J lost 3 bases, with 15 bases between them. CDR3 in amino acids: CASSIQRASNQPQHF. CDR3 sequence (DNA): TGTGCCAGCAGCATTCAAAGGGCATCCAATCAGCCCCAGCATTTT.

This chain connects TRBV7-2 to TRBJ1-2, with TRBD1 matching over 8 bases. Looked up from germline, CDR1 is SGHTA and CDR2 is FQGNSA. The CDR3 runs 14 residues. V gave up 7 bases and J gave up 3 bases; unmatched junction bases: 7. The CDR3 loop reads CASTLDRGYYGYTF. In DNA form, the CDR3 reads TGTGCCAGCACTCTTGACAGGGGTTACTATGGCTACACCTTC.

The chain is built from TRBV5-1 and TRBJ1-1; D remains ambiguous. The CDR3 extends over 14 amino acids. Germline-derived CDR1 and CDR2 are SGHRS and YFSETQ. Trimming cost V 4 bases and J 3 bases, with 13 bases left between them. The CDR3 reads CASSLGRRDTEAFF. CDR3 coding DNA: TGCGCCAGCAGCCTAGGACGGAGGGACACTGAAGCTTTCTTT.

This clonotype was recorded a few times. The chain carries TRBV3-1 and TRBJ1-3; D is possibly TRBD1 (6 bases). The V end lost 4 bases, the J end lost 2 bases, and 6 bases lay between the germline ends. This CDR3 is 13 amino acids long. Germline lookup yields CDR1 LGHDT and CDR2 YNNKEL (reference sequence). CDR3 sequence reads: CASSRTAGNTIYF. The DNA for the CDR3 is TGTGCCAGCAGCCGGACAGCTGGAAACACCATATATTTT. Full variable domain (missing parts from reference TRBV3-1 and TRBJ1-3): DTAVSQTPKYLVTQMGNDKSIKCEQNLGHDTMYWYKQDSKKFLKIMFSYNNKELIINETVPNRFSPKSPDKAHLNLHINSLELGDSAVYFCASSRTAGNTIYFGEGSWLTVV.

CDR3 coding DNA: TGTGCCAGCACACCTTGGGGGATTTACGAGCAGTACTTC. Translated, it gives CASTPWGIYEQYF. This chain connects TRBV5-6 to TRBJ2-7; D could derive from TRBD1 or TRBD2 (5 bases each). This CDR3 region has 13 residues. V shed 6 bases and J shed 4 bases, with 14 bases lying between them. The germline CDR1 and CDR2 sequences are SGHDT and YYEEEE. Drawing the rest from reference TRBV5-6 and TRBJ2-7, the complete variable domain is DAGVTQSPTHLIKTRGQQVTLRCSPKSGHDTVSWYQQALGQGPQFIFQYYEEEERQRGNFPDRFSGHQFPNYSSELNVNALLLGDSALYLCASTPWGIYEQYFGPGTRLTVT.

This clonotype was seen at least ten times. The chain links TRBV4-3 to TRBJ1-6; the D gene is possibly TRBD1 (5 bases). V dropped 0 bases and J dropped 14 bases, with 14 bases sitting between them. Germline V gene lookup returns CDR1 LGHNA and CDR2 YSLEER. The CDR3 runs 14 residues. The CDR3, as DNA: TGCGCCAGCAGCCAAGAACTAGACGGGGGAGCCCTCCACTTT. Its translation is CASSQELDGGALHF.

The CDR3: CASRRNWNTEAFF. The CDR3 nucleotides read TGTGCCAGCAGAAGAAACTGGAACACTGAAGCTTTCTTT. This sequence joins TRBV28 and TRBJ1-1; no firm D call. Germline V gene data show CDR1 as MDHEN and CDR2 as SYDVKM. V was pared by 6 bases and J by 1 base, with 9 bases between. The CDR3 is made up of 13 amino acids.

The chain's CDR3 is CASSPRQYPPEAFF. The CDR3, as DNA: TGTGCCAGCTCACCACGTCAGTATCCCCCTGAAGCTTTCTTT. The genes are TRBV18 and TRBJ1-1; no reliable D call. V was cut by 1 base and J by 6 bases, with 12 bases left in between. Germline V CDR1 and CDR2: KGHSH, LQKENI. The CDR3 contains 14 residues.

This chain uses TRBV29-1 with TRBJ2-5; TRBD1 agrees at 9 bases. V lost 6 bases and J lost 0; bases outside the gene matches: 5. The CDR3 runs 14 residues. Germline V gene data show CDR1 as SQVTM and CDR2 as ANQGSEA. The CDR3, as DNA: TGCAGCGTAGGGACAGGGTACTACCAAGAGACCCAGTACTTC. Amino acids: CSVGTGYYQETQYF.

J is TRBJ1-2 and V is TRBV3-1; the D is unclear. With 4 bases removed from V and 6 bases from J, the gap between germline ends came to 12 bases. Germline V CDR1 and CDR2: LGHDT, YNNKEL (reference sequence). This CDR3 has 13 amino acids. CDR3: CASSRREVNGYTF. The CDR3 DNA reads TGTGCCAGCAGCCGAAGGGAGGTGAATGGCTACACCTTC. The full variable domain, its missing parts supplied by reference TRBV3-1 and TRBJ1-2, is DTAVSQTPKYLVTQMGNDKSIKCEQNLGHDTMYWYKQDSKKFLKIMFSYNNKELIINETVPNRFSPKSPDKAHLNLHINSLELGDSAVYFCASSRREVNGYTFGSGTRLTVV.

For the CDR3, the DNA is TGTGCCAGCAGCGCAAGACTAGCGGAACCAACAGATACGCAGTATTTT. Residues: CASSARLAEPTDTQYF. V usage is TRBV7-9 and J usage is TRBJ2-3; 9 nucleotides align to TRBD2. Per germline, CDR1 SEHNR and CDR2 FQNEAQ (reference sequence). The V and J ends lost 5 bases and 3 bases, in that order; junction bases with no gene match: 9. The CDR3 runs to 16 residues.

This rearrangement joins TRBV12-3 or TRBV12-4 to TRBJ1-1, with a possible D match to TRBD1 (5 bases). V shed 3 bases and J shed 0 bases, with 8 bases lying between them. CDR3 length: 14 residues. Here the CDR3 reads CASSFKGMNTEAFF. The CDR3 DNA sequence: TGTGCCAGCAGTTTTAAGGGGATGAACACTGAAGCTTTCTTT.

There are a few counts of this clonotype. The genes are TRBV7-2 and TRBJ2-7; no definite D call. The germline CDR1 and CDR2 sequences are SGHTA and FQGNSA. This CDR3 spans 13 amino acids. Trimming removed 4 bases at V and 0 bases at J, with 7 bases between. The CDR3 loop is CASSSSYSYEQYF. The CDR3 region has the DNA TGTGCCAGCAGCTCCAGCTACTCCTACGAGCAGTACTTC.

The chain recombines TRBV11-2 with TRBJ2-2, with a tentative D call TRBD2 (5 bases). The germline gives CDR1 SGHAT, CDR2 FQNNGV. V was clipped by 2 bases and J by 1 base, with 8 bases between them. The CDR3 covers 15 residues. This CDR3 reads CASSLRGRNTGELFF. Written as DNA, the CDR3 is TGTGCCAGCAGCTTACGGGGAAGGAACACCGGGGAGCTGTTTTTT.

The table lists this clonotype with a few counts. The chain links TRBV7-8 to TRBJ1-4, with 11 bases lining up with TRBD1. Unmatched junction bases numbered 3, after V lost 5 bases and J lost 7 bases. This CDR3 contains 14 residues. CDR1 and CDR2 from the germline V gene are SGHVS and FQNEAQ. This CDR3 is CASSKGTGGEKLFF. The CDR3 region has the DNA TGTGCCAGCAGCAAAGGGACAGGGGGTGAAAAACTGTTTTTT.

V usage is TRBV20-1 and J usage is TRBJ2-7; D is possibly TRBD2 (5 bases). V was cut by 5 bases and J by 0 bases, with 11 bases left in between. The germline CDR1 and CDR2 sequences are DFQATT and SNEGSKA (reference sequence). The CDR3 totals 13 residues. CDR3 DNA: TGCAGTGCTGCGGGCCCAAGCTCCTACGAGCAGTACTTC. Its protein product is CSAAGPSSYEQYF.